A selection of T cell receptor beta chains follows, all from one sample in a study of blood T cell repertoires in COVID-19. The method was immunoSEQ multiplex PCR; TCRdb's version includes in-frame clones alone and lacks a portion of them. Among approximately 170,000 clones listed, approximately 86% were seen once. The sample taken for sequencing was peripheral blood. The receptors originated from a man older than 75 with COVID-19, enrolled during active disease. Both conserved end residues are part of each CDR3. Expanded clones are given a class, and other clones once, few, many or no size at all.

J,V,size,CDR3
TRBJ2-3,TRBV6-5,NA,CASSAQGVDTQYF
TRBJ2-7,TRBV12-3/TRBV12-4,NA,CASTLQVIGEQYF
TRBJ1-2,TRBV19,NA,CASRSTGTNYGYTF
TRBJ2-2,TRBV18,NA,CASSPQGGTYTGELFF
TRBJ1-1,TRBV25-1,NA,CASSKGQGNTEAFF
TRBJ2-7,TRBV6-5,NA,CASSVRASYEQYF
TRBJ1-5,TRBV6-6,NA,CASSDRPSVGNQPQHF
TRBJ1-5,TRBV28,NA,CASSLGDRYSNQPQHF
TRBJ1-4,TRBV11-2,once,CASSLDWGGDEKLFF
TRBJ2-1,TRBV9,NA,CASSVAGGNEQFF
TRBJ1-1,TRBV19,NA,CASSAYRGNTEAFF
TRBJ1-5,TRBV5-6,NA,CASSSRGYLGNQPQHF
TRBJ1-1,TRBV2,NA,CASKVQVNTEAFF
TRBJ2-5,TRBV2,few,CASIALWGEETQYF
TRBJ1-1,TRBV5-1,NA,CASSLSSTANTEAFF
TRBJ1-5,TRBV5-5,NA,CASSRDTNQPQHF
TRBJ2-1,TRBV18,NA,CASSPSAGFDEQFF
TRBJ2-5,TRBV3-1/TRBV3-2,few,CASSQEIRETQYF
TRBJ2-2,TRBV7-3,NA,CASSPGGGTGELFF
TRBJ1-2,TRBV11-2,many,CASSSDYGYTF
TRBJ2-5,TRBV11-2,NA,CASSLGLALQETQYF
TRBJ1-4,TRBV5-1,NA,CASSTDGGYEKLFF
TRBJ2-7,TRBV24-1,NA,CATSASTTSEQYF
TRBJ1-2,TRBV27,NA,CASSFRGSGYTF
TRBJ2-1,TRBV28,NA,CASSPGRSGRSYNEQFF
TRBJ1-6,TRBV7-3,few,CASSLRSRDRVNSPLHF
TRBJ2-7,TRBV7-3,NA,CASSPGGGGKTYEQYF
TRBJ1-1,TRBV27,NA,CASSWDRSREAFF
TRBJ2-3,TRBV7-3,NA,CASSLRGGSTDTQYF
TRBJ2-3,TRBV10-3,NA,CAISELATGSTDTQYF
TRBJ2-3,TRBV13,NA,CASSSSSGGASAQYF
TRBJ1-1,TRBV5-1,NA,CASSPVDLNGVTEAFF
TRBJ1-2,TRBV2,NA,CASTIQGDGYTF
TRBJ1-2,TRBV5-1,few,CASSLARDRGQNYGYTF